This TCR beta chain was identified in a study of blood T cell repertoires in COVID-19. On the study more broadly: Both acute and convalescent COVID-19 samples were obtained from the United States, Italy and Spain. Sample material is recorded as cDNA or gDNA derived from T cells, B-cell-depleted T cells, or PBMCs.

As handled by the study authors: Amplifying reference gene primers gave estimates of nucleated cell counts. The method was immunoSEQ multiplex PCR; TCRdb's version includes in-frame clones alone and lacks a portion of them. V, J and clone size derive from that table, while D and trimming were established from the DNA sequence. The sample includes 100,000 or so clones, nearly 90% of them seen just once. Germline assignment: CDR1 SGDLS and CDR2 YYNGEE. With 3 bases clipped from V and 0 bases from J, the junction kept 2 bases outside the gene matches. The CDR3 has 15 amino acids. The material sequenced was peripheral blood. The chain carries TRBV9 and TRBJ2-1; TRBD2 matches at 8 bases. This TCR came from a middle-aged man with active COVID-19. In nucleotides, the CDR3 is TGTGCCAGCAGCGCACTAGCGGCCTCCTACAATGAGCAGTTCTTC. Its translation is CASSALAASYNEQFF.